A selection of T cell receptor beta chains follows, all from one sample in a study of T cells after posttransplantation cyclophosphamide. The data were produced by immunoSEQ multiplex PCR, yet TCRdb's version contains in-frame clones alone and is incomplete. This sample has over 20,000 clones, with roughly 85% found just once. The sequencing used PBMCs, collected approximately 360 days after allogeneic stem cell transplant with calcineurin inhibitor and methotrexate. The receptors derive from a female patient aged 25-39 years who received an allogeneic stem cell transplant from an unrelated donor, was CMV-positive, and had acute and chronic GVHD. Some T cells may be supplied by the graft donor. Each CDR3 is given with its conserved first and last residue. The order of the fields is clone size, D gene, V gene, J gene, CDR3 DNA, CDR3 protein. A D gene is named only where the DNA matches it firmly. The listing skips clone size in some rows; elsewhere it reads once, few, many or a size class.

abundance: .; d_gene: TRBD1; v_gene: TRBV9; j_gene: TRBJ2-7; CDR3nt: TGTGCCAGCAGCGTCACAGGGGGCTACGAGCAGTACTTC; CDR3aa: CASSVTGGYEQYF
abundance: .; d_gene: .; v_gene: TRBV2; j_gene: TRBJ2-7; CDR3nt: TGTGCCAGCAGTCTGTCAGGGGCGGTCTACGAGCAGTACTTC; CDR3aa: CASSLSGAVYEQYF
abundance: .; d_gene: TRBD2; v_gene: TRBV10-2; j_gene: TRBJ2-1; CDR3nt: TGCGCCAGCAGTCAACCGGGACTAGGACTCAATGAGCAGTTCTTC; CDR3aa: CASSQPGLGLNEQFF
abundance: few; d_gene: .; v_gene: TRBV19; j_gene: TRBJ1-3; CDR3nt: TGTGCCAGTAGTTTCAGTCGCGGGCATAGAAACACCATATATTTT; CDR3aa: CASSFSRGHRNTIYF
abundance: .; d_gene: .; v_gene: TRBV19; j_gene: TRBJ2-6; CDR3nt: TGTGCCATCTCACCAGGGTCTGGGGCCAACGTCCTGACTTTC; CDR3aa: CAISPGSGANVLTF
abundance: .; d_gene: TRBD2; v_gene: TRBV7-8; j_gene: TRBJ2-1; CDR3nt: TGTGCCAGCAGCACGCCCGTCCAGCGGGGTTCGTGGAATGAGCAGTTCTTC; CDR3aa: CASSTPVQRGSWNEQFF
abundance: once; d_gene: .; v_gene: TRBV6-6; j_gene: TRBJ2-7; CDR3nt: TGTGCCAGCAGCATTACCGACTTGGGGGCCGAGCAGTACTTC; CDR3aa: CASSITDLGAEQYF
abundance: few; d_gene: TRBD1; v_gene: TRBV6-4; j_gene: TRBJ1-1; CDR3nt: TGTGCCAGCAGACAGGGGAGCAACACTGAAGCTTTCTTT; CDR3aa: CASRQGSNTEAFF
abundance: .; d_gene: TRBD1; v_gene: TRBV5-4; j_gene: TRBJ1-2; CDR3nt: TGTGCCAGCAGCTCCGGGACAGGGGGCGGCTACACCTTC; CDR3aa: CASSSGTGGGYTF
abundance: .; d_gene: .; v_gene: TRBV4-2; j_gene: TRBJ1-1; CDR3nt: TGTGCCAGCAGCCAAGTGGAGAGGGAGCACACTGAAGCTTTCTTT; CDR3aa: CASSQVEREHTEAFF
abundance: .; d_gene: TRBD2; v_gene: TRBV30; j_gene: TRBJ2-1; CDR3nt: TGTGCCTGGAGTGGGGTAGCGGGAGGTGAGCAGTTCTTC; CDR3aa: CAWSGVAGGEQFF
abundance: .; d_gene: .; v_gene: TRBV19; j_gene: TRBJ1-6; CDR3nt: TGTGCCAGTAGTATTGGGTCGGAGAATTCACCCCTCCACTTT; CDR3aa: CASSIGSENSPLHF
abundance: .; d_gene: TRBD2; v_gene: TRBV10-3; j_gene: TRBJ2-7; CDR3nt: TGTGCCATCAGTCTAGCGGGACCATACGAGCAGTACTTC; CDR3aa: CAISLAGPYEQYF
abundance: once; d_gene: TRBD1; v_gene: TRBV10-3; j_gene: TRBJ2-5; CDR3nt: TGTGCCATCAGTGAGCACCAACTATTGACAGGGTCAGAGACCCAGTACTTC; CDR3aa: CAISEHQLLTGSETQYF
abundance: .; d_gene: TRBD2; v_gene: TRBV7-9; j_gene: TRBJ2-1; CDR3nt: TGTGCCAGCAGCCCCAGGGGCGGGGGGAGCAATGAGCAGTTCTTC; CDR3aa: CASSPRGGGSNEQFF
abundance: once; d_gene: .; v_gene: TRBV11-3; j_gene: TRBJ1-3; CDR3nt: TGTGCCAGCAGCTTAACAGGCAAAGGAAACACCATATATTTT; CDR3aa: CASSLTGKGNTIYF
abundance: once; d_gene: TRBD2; v_gene: TRBV7-2; j_gene: TRBJ2-7; CDR3nt: TGTGCCAGCAGCAGGAGCGGGAGTAAATACGAGCAGTACTTC; CDR3aa: CASSRSGSKYEQYF
abundance: .; d_gene: .; v_gene: TRBV18; j_gene: TRBJ2-7; CDR3nt: TGTGCCAGCCCACCACCCATTCCCGGGTATTATGACGACGAGCAGTACTTC; CDR3aa: CASPPPIPGYYDDEQYF
abundance: .; d_gene: .; v_gene: TRBV7-6; j_gene: TRBJ1-3; CDR3nt: TGTGCCAGCTCCAAAGTTGGGCTGCAATTCTCTGGAAACACCATATATTTT; CDR3aa: CASSKVGLQFSGNTIYF
abundance: .; d_gene: .; v_gene: TRBV7-9; j_gene: TRBJ2-1; CDR3nt: TGTGCCAGCCCTATCGGGAGCTCCTACAATGAGCAGTTCTTC; CDR3aa: CASPIGSSYNEQFF
abundance: few; d_gene: .; v_gene: TRBV6-4; j_gene: TRBJ1-1; CDR3nt: TGTGCCAGCAGTGACTCTACAACCACTGAAGCTTTCTTT; CDR3aa: CASSDSTTTEAFF
abundance: .; d_gene: .; v_gene: TRBV18; j_gene: TRBJ1-2; CDR3nt: TGTGCCAGCCCGAACCTACCACAGGACCCCATTCCCTATGGCTACACCTTC; CDR3aa: CASPNLPQDPIPYGYTF
abundance: .; d_gene: .; v_gene: TRBV7-2; j_gene: TRBJ1-6; CDR3nt: TGTGCCAGCACCCTAATCAATTCACCCCTCCACTTT; CDR3aa: CASTLINSPLHF
abundance: .; d_gene: .; v_gene: TRBV25-1; j_gene: TRBJ2-7; CDR3nt: TGTGCCAGCAGTGAATACCGGGGGGCGGGATACGAGCAGTACTTC; CDR3aa: CASSEYRGAGYEQYF
abundance: .; d_gene: TRBD1; v_gene: TRBV27; j_gene: TRBJ1-3; CDR3nt: TGTGCCAGCAGTCCTTGGACAGGGATAGGAAACACCATATATTTT; CDR3aa: CASSPWTGIGNTIYF
abundance: .; d_gene: .; v_gene: TRBV9; j_gene: TRBJ1-1; CDR3nt: TGTGCCAGCAGCGTAGCCCCGGGACACCTTGAAGCTTTCTTT; CDR3aa: CASSVAPGHLEAFF
abundance: .; d_gene: TRBD1; v_gene: TRBV5-5; j_gene: TRBJ1-4; CDR3nt: TGTGCCAGCAGCTTGAGACAGGGTCGAGAAAAACTGTTTTTT; CDR3aa: CASSLRQGREKLFF
abundance: .; d_gene: .; v_gene: TRBV5-1; j_gene: TRBJ2-7; CDR3nt: TGCGCCAGCAGCTTGGGCGGACTTCCCTACGAGCAGTACTTC; CDR3aa: CASSLGGLPYEQYF
abundance: .; d_gene: .; v_gene: TRBV30; j_gene: TRBJ2-2; CDR3nt: TGTGCCTGGAGTCACAGGGTTAACACCGGGGAGCTGTTTTTT; CDR3aa: CAWSHRVNTGELFF
abundance: .; d_gene: TRBD2; v_gene: TRBV5-4; j_gene: TRBJ2-5; CDR3nt: TGTGCCAGCAGCCCCAGACTAGCGGGAGGCCAAGAGACCCAGTACTTC; CDR3aa: CASSPRLAGGQETQYF
abundance: .; d_gene: .; v_gene: TRBV18; j_gene: TRBJ1-2; CDR3nt: TGTGCCAGCTCACCACGGGACTCCCTATCTGGCTACACCTTC; CDR3aa: CASSPRDSLSGYTF
abundance: .; d_gene: .; v_gene: TRBV7-6; j_gene: TRBJ1-2; CDR3nt: TGTGCCAGCAGCTTAGCCATTGGGACATCCTATGGCTACACCTTC; CDR3aa: CASSLAIGTSYGYTF
abundance: .; d_gene: TRBD1; v_gene: TRBV7-2; j_gene: TRBJ2-7; CDR3nt: TGTGCCAGCAGCTCCCAGGGGGCGCTGGGAGCCGAGCAGTACTTC; CDR3aa: CASSSQGALGAEQYF
abundance: .; d_gene: .; v_gene: TRBV6-1; j_gene: TRBJ2-7; CDR3nt: TGTGCCAGCAGTGGGCAGGGTTACAGCTACGAGCAGTACTTC; CDR3aa: CASSGQGYSYEQYF
abundance: .; d_gene: TRBD2; v_gene: TRBV7-2; j_gene: TRBJ2-5; CDR3nt: TGTGCCAGCAGCTTATATGAGAGCGGGAGGGGAGAGACCCAGTACTTC; CDR3aa: CASSLYESGRGETQYF
abundance: .; d_gene: TRBD1; v_gene: TRBV7-3; j_gene: TRBJ1-6; CDR3nt: TGTGCCAGCAGCTTACAGGGGGGCAGCACCCTCCACTTT; CDR3aa: CASSLQGGSTLHF
abundance: .; d_gene: TRBD1; v_gene: TRBV11-3; j_gene: TRBJ2-5; CDR3nt: TGTGCCAGCAGCATGGGCAGGACAGGGGGGGAGACCCAGTACTTC; CDR3aa: CASSMGRTGGETQYF
abundance: .; d_gene: .; v_gene: TRBV5-1; j_gene: TRBJ1-2; CDR3nt: TGCGCCAGCAGTCTGGCAGGGGAGGGCTACACCTTC; CDR3aa: CASSLAGEGYTF
abundance: .; d_gene: .; v_gene: TRBV7-2; j_gene: TRBJ2-7; CDR3nt: TGTGCCAGCAGGCATACTAACTCCTACGAGCAGTACTTC; CDR3aa: CASRHTNSYEQYF
abundance: .; d_gene: .; v_gene: TRBV7-9; j_gene: TRBJ2-1; CDR3nt: TGTGCCTTCTTCAAAGGGAGCACCAATGAGCAGTTCTTC; CDR3aa: CAFFKGSTNEQFF
abundance: .; d_gene: .; v_gene: TRBV7-2; j_gene: TRBJ1-5; CDR3nt: TGTGCCAGCAGCCGCAGGGCGGCTCAGCCCCAGCATTTT; CDR3aa: CASSRRAAQPQHF
abundance: .; d_gene: TRBD1; v_gene: TRBV5-1; j_gene: TRBJ1-5; CDR3nt: TGCGCCAGCAGCATAGGGGGACAGGGCTATCAGCCCCAGCATTTT; CDR3aa: CASSIGGQGYQPQHF
abundance: .; d_gene: .; v_gene: TRBV6-5; j_gene: TRBJ1-2; CDR3nt: TGTGCCAGCAGTTACGCCGGGGAGGGCTATGGCTACACCTTC; CDR3aa: CASSYAGEGYGYTF
abundance: .; d_gene: TRBD1; v_gene: TRBV29-1; j_gene: TRBJ2-2; CDR3nt: TGCAGCGTTGAAGATATCAGGACAGGGTACACCGGGGAGCTGTTTTTT; CDR3aa: CSVEDIRTGYTGELFF
abundance: .; d_gene: TRBD1; v_gene: TRBV19; j_gene: TRBJ1-6; CDR3nt: TGTGCCACCCAGGGACAGGCCGGTTCACCCCTCCACTTT; CDR3aa: CATQGQAGSPLHF
abundance: .; d_gene: .; v_gene: TRBV29-1; j_gene: TRBJ1-1; CDR3nt: TGCAGCGTGATTAGTCTTGCCACTGAAGCTTTCTTT; CDR3aa: CSVISLATEAFF
abundance: .; d_gene: TRBD1; v_gene: TRBV5-8; j_gene: TRBJ2-3; CDR3nt: TGTGCCAGCAGCTTCGAGGGGGCGGACACAGATACGCAGTATTTT; CDR3aa: CASSFEGADTDTQYF
abundance: .; d_gene: TRBD1; v_gene: TRBV4-1; j_gene: TRBJ1-2; CDR3nt: TGCGCCAGCAGCCACCCCCGGACAGGAACTAACTATGGCTACACCTTC; CDR3aa: CASSHPRTGTNYGYTF
abundance: once; d_gene: .; v_gene: TRBV29-1; j_gene: TRBJ1-3; CDR3nt: TGCAGCGTTGGGAACAGGACGGGAAACACCATATATTTT; CDR3aa: CSVGNRTGNTIYF
abundance: .; d_gene: .; v_gene: TRBV2; j_gene: TRBJ1-3; CDR3nt: TGTGCCAGCAGCCCGTTCGGCAGGGGTTCTGGAAACACCATATATTTT; CDR3aa: CASSPFGRGSGNTIYF
abundance: .; d_gene: .; v_gene: TRBV4-1; j_gene: TRBJ1-2; CDR3nt: TGCGCCAGCAGCCAAGGGTCTCAGGGCAGGTTGGATGGCTACACCTTC; CDR3aa: CASSQGSQGRLDGYTF
abundance: .; d_gene: TRBD1; v_gene: TRBV28; j_gene: TRBJ1-5; CDR3nt: TGTGCCAGCGGGGCCGGGACAGGGAATCGCGGGGAGCATTTT; CDR3aa: CASGAGTGNRGEHF
abundance: .; d_gene: .; v_gene: TRBV19; j_gene: TRBJ1-2; CDR3nt: TGTGCCAGTAGATCCCCGGGTGAGGCGCTTAACTATGGCTACACCTTC; CDR3aa: CASRSPGEALNYGYTF
abundance: .; d_gene: .; v_gene: TRBV4-1; j_gene: TRBJ2-7; CDR3nt: TGCGCCAGCAGCCAAGATAATAGCGGAGCCTACGAGCAGTACTTC; CDR3aa: CASSQDNSGAYEQYF